These T cell receptor beta chains were read from a single sample in a study of T cells in Graves' hyperthyroidism and ophthalmopathy. TCRdb redid the calling of the multiplex PCR reads with MiXCR, one entry per CDR3 protein. The table includes about 600,000 distinct CDR3 sequences, around 15% detected once. Sequenced input: blood. The receptors shown here come from a woman aged 40 to 55 with Graves' ophthalmopathy. The CDR3 runs from the conserved cysteine through the conserved F or W. The D gene is left open where the match is weak. The size field is filled for only some rows; it gives once, few, many or a size class.

j_call d_call v_call clone_size cdr3_aa cdr3_nt
TRBJ2-5 TRBD1 TRBV5-8 few CASSWGQGARYQETQYF TGTGCCAGCAGCTGGGGACAGGGGGCCAGGTACCAAGAGACCCAGTACTTC
TRBJ2-5 - TRBV20-1 - CSARTPPGAVQETQYF TGCAGTGCTAGAACCCCACCTGGGGCGGTTCAAGAGACCCAGTACTTC
TRBJ1-4 - TRBV6-1 many CASSEWEGVIEKLFF TGTGCCAGCAGCGAATGGGAGGGGGTAATAGAAAAACTGTTTTTT
TRBJ2-5 TRBD2 TRBV6-1 many CASSDGLAGRDQETQYF TGTGCCAGCAGTGATGGACTAGCGGGACGGGACCAAGAGACCCAGTACTTC
TRBJ2-5 - TRBV28 many CASSLTVRGTIETQYF TGTGCCAGCAGTTTGACAGTGAGGGGCACAATAGAGACCCAGTACTTC
TRBJ2-5 - TRBV15 - CATSREDVPVRETQYF TGTGCCACCAGCAGAGAGGACGTCCCTGTGAGAGAGACCCAGTACTTC
TRBJ2-7 - TRBV3-1 - CASSQEGLTYEQYF TGTGCCAGCAGCCAAGAAGGACTAACCTACGAGCAGTACTTC
TRBJ2-7 TRBD2 TRBV20-1 many CSARQGTSGRARYEQYF TGCAGTGCTAGACAGGGGACTAGCGGGAGGGCCAGGTACGAGCAGTACTTC
TRBJ2-1 TRBD2 TRBV5-1 many CASSLTSGRSYNEQFF TGCGCCAGCAGCTTGACTAGCGGGCGCTCCTACAATGAGCAGTTCTTC
TRBJ1-2 - TRBV10-1 - CASSYQGRIYGYTF TGCGCCAGCAGCTATCAGGGGCGGATTTATGGCTACACCTTC
TRBJ2-7 TRBD1 TRBV12-3/TRBV12-4 many CASSSQGQALSEQYF TGTGCCAGCAGTTCCCAGGGACAGGCTCTCTCCGAGCAGTACTTC
TRBJ2-1 - TRBV6-1 - CASRRGPPSYNEQFF TGTGCCAGCAGGAGGGGCCCCCCCTCCTACAATGAGCAGTTCTTC
TRBJ1-4 - TRBV28 many CASSLGGATNEKLFF TGTGCCAGCAGTTTGGGGGGAGCAACTAATGAAAAACTGTTTTTT
TRBJ2-4 TRBD1 TRBV20-1 - CSARTGVENIQYF TGCAGTGCTAGGACAGGGGTGGAGAACATTCAGTACTTC
TRBJ1-4 - TRBV5-1 many CASSEAEGEKLFF TGCGCCAGCAGCGAGGCGGAGGGTGAAAAACTGTTTTTT
TRBJ2-7 - TRBV4-2 - CASSQVYSPGEQYF TGTGCCAGCAGCCAAGTGTATTCCCCGGGGGAGCAGTACTTC
TRBJ1-5 - TRBV6-1 few CASSYNYNQPQHF TGTGCCAGCAGTTATAACTACAATCAGCCCCAGCATTTT
TRBJ2-6 - TRBV20-1 - CSARDDFSGANVLTF TGCAGTGCTAGAGATGACTTTTCTGGGGCCAACGTCCTGACTTTC
TRBJ1-1 - TRBV19 - CASSRRINTEAFF TGTGCCAGTAGCCGCCGAATTAACACTGAAGCTTTCTTT
TRBJ1-5 - TRBV28 many CASSYKGDQPQHF TGTGCCAGCAGTTACAAGGGTGATCAGCCCCAGCATTTT
TRBJ2-3 - TRBV5-1 many CASNQGEGTDTQYF TGCGCCAGCAATCAGGGGGAGGGCACAGATACGCAGTATTTT
TRBJ2-7 TRBD2 TRBV9 - CASSMGLAGGEQYF TGTGCCAGCAGCATGGGACTAGCGGGAGGGGAGCAGTACTTC
TRBJ2-3 - TRBV24-1 - CATSDWAGRVIPDTQYF TGTGCCACCAGTGATTGGGCCGGCAGGGTCATCCCAGATACGCAGTATTTT
TRBJ1-6 - TRBV6-1 - CASSGRVSPLHF TGTGCCAGCAGTGGCAGGGTTTCACCCCTCCACTTT